The next 6 T cell receptor beta chains were all read from a single sample in a study of identical twins. TCRdb used MiXCR to reprocess the 5' RACE reads, holding one entry per CDR3 protein. The profile shows 1.5 million to 2 million distinct CDR3 sequences, around 29% of them singletons. Sample: cord blood. These receptors came from a newborn girl in good health.

The V and J genes are TRBV3-1 and TRBJ2-5; D unclear. With 4 bases removed from V and 11 bases from J, the gap between germline ends came to 17 bases. Germline V gives CDR1 LGHDT, CDR2 YNNKEL (reference sequence). The CDR3 sequence is 13 residues long. The CDR3 region has the DNA TGTGCCAGCAGCCCCCAGCCCTTCATGGAGCAGTACTTC. It yields the protein CASSPQPFMEQYF.

This clonotype was recorded a few times. The chain combines TRBV5-1 with TRBJ2-1; 7 nucleotides agree with TRBD2. The CDR3 is 18 amino acids. Germline V gives CDR1 SGHRS, CDR2 YFSETQ. After removal of 0 bases from V and 7 bases from J, the junction contained 16 bases not matched to a gene. CDR3 amino acids: CASSLVRGGGGTQNEQFF. The CDR3 nucleotides are TGCGCCAGCAGCTTGGTAAGGGGCGGCGGGGGAACTCAGAATGAGCAGTTCTTC.

The chain has TRBV7-9 and TRBJ2-1; 9 bases agree with TRBD2. The CDR3 sequence is 13 residues long. V trimming: 7 bases; J trimming: 9 bases; junction bases outside the gene matches: 7. Germline CDR1 reads SEHNR; CDR2 reads FQNEAQ (reference sequence). The CDR3 nucleotides are TGTGCCAGCACCCGCGGGGGGGCGGGTGAGCAGTTCTTC. It encodes CASTRGGAGEQFF. Full variable domain (missing parts from reference TRBV7-9 and TRBJ2-1): DTGVSQNPRHKITKRGQNVTFRCDPISEHNRLYWYRQTLGQGPEFLTYFQNEAQLEKSRLLSDRFSAERPKGSFSTLEIQRTEQGDSAMYLCASTRGGAGEQFFGPGTRLTVL.

This clonotype was seen a few times. The rearrangement uses TRBV30 and TRBJ1-2; no reliable D call. In germline, CDR1 is GTSNPN, CDR2 SVGIG (reference sequence). The V end lost 3 bases, the J end lost 8 bases, and 4 bases lay between the germline ends. The CDR3 is 9 residues long. This chain's CDR3 is CAWSSGYTF. The CDR3 DNA reads TGTGCCTGGAGCTCGGGCTACACCTTC.

The rearrangement uses TRBV6-5 and TRBJ1-2; 9 bases match TRBD1. V dropped 5 bases and J dropped 8; count of bases not matched to a gene: 9. Germline V gene sequence: CDR1 MNHEY, CDR2 SVGAGI. CDR3 length: 14 amino acids. The CDR3 bases are TGTGCCAGCAGTAACGGGGGGACAGGGAGGGGCTACACCTTC. Translating it yields CASSNGGTGRGYTF.

The chain is built from TRBV5-1 and TRBJ1-2, with D unclear. The germline V gene has CDR1 SGHRS and CDR2 YFSETQ. This CDR3 comprises 13 residues. Trimming shortened V by 1 base and J by 5 bases, and 9 bases separated the two germline ends. As DNA, the CDR3 is TGCGCCAGCAGCTTGAGCCATCCGTATGGCTACACCTTC. Residues: CASSLSHPYGYTF.